These T cell receptor beta chains were read from a single sample in a study of blood T cell repertoires in COVID-19. Assay used: immunoSEQ multiplex PCR; TCRdb lists only in-frame clones, some missing. The sample carries 350,000 to 450,000 clones, roughly 92% recorded once. Input material: PBMCs or T cells enriched from blood (not recorded which). These receptors were obtained from a woman aged 40 to 55 who had been exposed to COVID-19. CDR3s include the opening cysteine and the closing phenylalanine or tryptophan. The order of the fields is J gene, clone size, D gene, V gene, CDR3 protein, CDR3 DNA. A D gene is named only where the DNA matches it firmly. The listing skips clone size in some rows; elsewhere it reads once, few, many or a size class.

TRBJ1-2 NA TRBD1 TRBV5-1 CASSLEQGAGGYTF TGCGCCAGCAGCCTCGAACAGGGGGCGGGTGGCTACACCTTC
TRBJ2-3 NA TRBD2 TRBV7-9 CASSHPGGSDTQYF TGTGCCAGCAGCCACCCGGGAGGTTCAGATACGCAGTATTTT
TRBJ1-1 NA NA TRBV9 CASSVGQKNTEAFF TGTGCCAGCAGCGTAGGGCAGAAGAACACTGAAGCTTTCTTT
TRBJ1-1 NA TRBD1 TRBV11-2 CASSSWTGTTEAFF TGTGCCAGCAGCTCATGGACAGGGACGACTGAAGCTTTCTTT
TRBJ2-1 once TRBD1 TRBV24-1 CATSDQTGPLRNEQFF TGTGCCACCAGTGATCAGACAGGGCCCCTCAGAAATGAGCAGTTCTTC
TRBJ1-5 NA NA TRBV11-2 CASSLGQGNQPQHF TGTGCCAGCAGCTTAGGGCAGGGCAATCAGCCCCAGCATTTT
TRBJ1-2 NA NA TRBV11-3 CASSVKIRSRVGYTF TGTGCCAGCAGCGTTAAGATACGGTCCAGGGTTGGCTACACCTTC
TRBJ2-1 NA TRBD2 TRBV7-3 CASSQASGGSNEQFF TGTGCCAGCAGCCAAGCTAGCGGGGGGAGCAATGAGCAGTTCTTC
TRBJ2-3 NA NA TRBV30 CGGGTPNTDTQYF TGTGGTGGTGGGACACCCAACACAGATACGCAGTATTTT
TRBJ2-5 NA NA TRBV5-4 CASSLRGGQETQYF TGTGCCAGCAGCTTGAGGGGGGGACAAGAGACCCAGTACTTC
TRBJ1-5 NA NA TRBV7-9 CASSQEGGGRQPQHF TGTGCCAGCAGCCAAGAGGGAGGGGGGCGCCAGCCCCAGCATTTT
TRBJ2-1 NA TRBD2 TRBV7-2 CASSAAGTSGGEQFF TGTGCCAGCAGCGCCGCCGGGACTAGCGGCGGAGAGCAGTTCTTC
TRBJ1-4 NA NA TRBV5-4 CASSPQTLFF TGTGCCAGCAGCCCCCAAACTCTGTTTTTT
TRBJ1-2 NA TRBD1 TRBV29-1 CSVEAYRGRDGYTF TGCAGCGTTGAAGCTTACAGGGGGCGGGATGGCTACACCTTC
TRBJ1-1 NA NA TRBV7-3 CASSLRETGEAFF TGTGCCAGCAGCTTAAGGGAGACAGGCGAAGCTTTCTTT
TRBJ2-1 NA TRBD2 TRBV5-1 CASSLVPLAATEGFF TGCGCCAGCAGCTTGGTTCCCCTAGCGGCGACCGAGGGGTTCTTC
TRBJ1-2 NA NA TRBV15 CATSRGAGINYGYTF TGTGCCACCAGCAGAGGGGCAGGGATAAACTATGGCTACACCTTC
TRBJ2-5 NA NA TRBV30 CAWTRGRSRETQYF TGTGCCTGGACTAGAGGTCGATCTAGGGAGACCCAGTACTTC
TRBJ1-6 NA TRBD1 TRBV18 CASSPQATGSNSPLHF TGTGCCAGCTCACCACAAGCGACAGGGTCAAATTCACCCCTCCACTTT
TRBJ2-3 NA NA TRBV10-1 CASSEISTDTQYF TGCGCCAGCAGTGAGATAAGCACAGATACGCAGTATTTT
TRBJ1-1 NA NA TRBV5-4 CASSLGRPGNTEAFF TGTGCCAGCAGCTTGGGACGACCGGGGAACACTGAAGCTTTCTTT
TRBJ2-7 NA NA TRBV6-2/TRBV6-3 CASSYPRDLTYEQYF TGTGCCAGCAGTTACCCACGGGATCTGACTTACGAGCAGTACTTC
TRBJ1-1 NA NA TRBV27 CASSSRGWNTEAFF TGTGCCAGCAGTTCCCGGGGTTGGAACACTGAAGCTTTCTTT
TRBJ2-1 NA TRBD2 TRBV15 CATRAGTSAYNEQFF TGTGCCACCAGAGCCGGGACTAGCGCCTACAATGAGCAGTTCTTC
TRBJ1-2 NA TRBD1 TRBV5-4 CASRSPTGSYGYTF TGTGCCAGCAGATCCCCGACAGGGAGCTATGGCTACACCTTC
TRBJ1-2 NA TRBD1 TRBV2 CASRTGGIEYGYTF TGTGCCAGCAGGACAGGGGGCATAGAATATGGCTACACCTTC
TRBJ1-5 NA NA TRBV27 CASSLAGGQPQHF TGTGCCAGCAGTTTAGCGGGGGGCCAGCCCCAGCATTTT
TRBJ2-1 once NA TRBV18 CASSRGGSYNEQFF TGTGCCAGCTCAAGAGGGGGTTCCTACAATGAGCAGTTCTTC
TRBJ2-3 NA TRBD1 TRBV5-6 CASSLQGTDTQYF TGTGCCAGCAGCCTACAGGGGACAGATACGCAGTATTTT
TRBJ1-2 NA TRBD1 TRBV13 CASSLGPGTGSKLGGYTF TGTGCCAGCAGCTTAGGCCCTGGGACAGGGAGCAAATTGGGGGGCTACACCTTC
TRBJ2-1 NA NA TRBV5-4 CASSFGSRNEQFF TGTGCCAGCAGCTTTGGGAGTAGGAATGAGCAGTTCTTC
TRBJ1-4 NA NA TRBV30 CAWERASTNEKLFF TGTGCCTGGGAGCGGGCCTCAACTAATGAAAAACTGTTTTTT
TRBJ1-3 NA NA TRBV6-1 CASSESPRNTIYF TGTGCCAGCAGTGAATCCCCCAGAAACACCATATATTTT
TRBJ2-2 NA NA TRBV3-1/TRBV3-2 CASSHRLRRDGELFF TGTGCCAGCAGCCATCGACTCCGCCGCGACGGGGAGCTGTTTTTT
TRBJ2-1 NA NA TRBV3-1/TRBV3-2 CAGLYNEQFF TGTGCCGGCCTGTACAATGAGCAGTTCTTC
TRBJ1-1 NA TRBD1 TRBV6-5 CASSPDRGTEAFF TGTGCCAGCAGTCCGGACAGGGGGACTGAAGCTTTCTTT
TRBJ1-3 few NA TRBV9 CASSSQGGLSGNTIYF TGTGCCAGCAGCTCCCAAGGTGGGCTCTCTGGAAACACCATATATTTT
TRBJ1-4 NA TRBD1 TRBV6-5 CASSYKPGQVKLFF TGTGCCAGCAGCTATAAACCGGGACAGGTGAAACTGTTTTTT
TRBJ1-2 NA NA TRBV6-2/TRBV6-3 CASSYHRGYTF TGTGCCAGCAGTTACCACAGGGGCTACACCTTC
TRBJ1-1 NA NA TRBV6-5 CASNLTPRGTEAFF TGTGCCAGCAACTTGACACCTCGGGGCACTGAAGCTTTCTTT
TRBJ1-1 NA NA TRBV4-1 CASSQVLGDTEAFF TGCGCCAGCAGCCAAGTTTTAGGGGACACTGAAGCTTTCTTT
TRBJ2-1 NA NA TRBV5-4 CASSGPPRQHNEQFF TGTGCCAGCAGCGGACCCCCCAGACAGCACAATGAGCAGTTCTTC